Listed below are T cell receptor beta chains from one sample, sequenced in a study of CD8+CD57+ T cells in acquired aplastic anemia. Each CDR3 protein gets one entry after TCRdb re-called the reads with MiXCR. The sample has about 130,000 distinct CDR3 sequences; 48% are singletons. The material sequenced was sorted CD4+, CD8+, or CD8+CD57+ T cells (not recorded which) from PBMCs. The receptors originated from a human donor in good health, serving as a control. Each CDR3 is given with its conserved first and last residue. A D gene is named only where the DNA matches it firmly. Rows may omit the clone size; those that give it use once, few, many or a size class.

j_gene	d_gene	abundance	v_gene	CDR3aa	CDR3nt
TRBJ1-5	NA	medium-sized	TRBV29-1	CSVAGQGDQPQHF	TGCAGCGTTGCAGGGCAGGGAGATCAGCCCCAGCATTTT
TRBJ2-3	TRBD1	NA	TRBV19	CASSLRTGGTDTQYF	TGTGCCAGTAGTTTACGGACAGGGGGCACAGATACGCAGTATTTT
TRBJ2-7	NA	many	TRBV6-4	CASKSYDGEQYF	TGTGCCAGCAAATCATACGACGGGGAGCAGTACTTC
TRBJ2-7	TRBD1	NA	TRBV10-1	CASSGSKGTATYEQYF	TGCGCCAGCAGTGGGTCTAAAGGGACAGCGACCTACGAGCAGTACTTC
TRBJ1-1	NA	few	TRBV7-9	CASSIGGTEAFF	TGTGCCAGCAGTATAGGGGGAACTGAAGCTTTCTTT
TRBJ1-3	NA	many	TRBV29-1	CSVALSGNTIYF	TGCAGCGTGGCACTCTCTGGAAACACCATATATTTT
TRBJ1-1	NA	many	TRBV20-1	CSAVGSLNTEAFF	TGCAGTGCTGTCGGGAGCTTGAACACTGAAGCTTTCTTT
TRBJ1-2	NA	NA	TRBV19	CASSITGYGYTF	TGTGCCAGTAGTATTACAGGTTACGGCTACACCTTC
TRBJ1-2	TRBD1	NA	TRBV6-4	CASSSQGAGGYTF	TGTGCCAGCAGTTCCCAGGGGGCGGGAGGCTACACCTTC
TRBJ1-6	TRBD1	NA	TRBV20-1	CSAREGGSPLHF	TGCAGTGCTAGAGAAGGGGGCTCACCCCTCCACTTT
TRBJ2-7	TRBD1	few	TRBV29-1	CSVGRGQSYEQYF	TGCAGCGTTGGCAGGGGACAGTCCTACGAGCAGTACTTC
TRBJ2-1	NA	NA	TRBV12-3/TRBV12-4	CASSQRRNEQFF	TGTGCCAGCAGTCAGAGACGGAATGAGCAGTTCTTC
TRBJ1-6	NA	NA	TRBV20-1	CSARQGSDLHSPLHF	TGCAGTGCTAGACAGGGCTCGGATTTACATTCACCCCTCCACTTT
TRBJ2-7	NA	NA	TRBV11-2	CASSLVGGPTPYEQYF	TGTGCCAGCAGCTTAGTGGGGGGCCCGACACCCTACGAGCAGTACTTC
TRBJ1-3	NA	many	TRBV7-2	CASSLVGAGNTIYF	TGTGCCAGCAGCTTAGTTGGGGCCGGAAACACCATATATTTT
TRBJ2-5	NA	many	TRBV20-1	CSAALAPQETQYF	TGCAGTGCAGCCCTAGCCCCTCAAGAGACCCAGTACTTC
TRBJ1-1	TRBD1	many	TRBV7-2	CASNTFRDRGGNTEAFF	TGTGCCAGCAACACATTCCGGGACAGGGGAGGGAACACTGAAGCTTTCTTT
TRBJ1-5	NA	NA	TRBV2	CASRDDSNQPQHF	TGTGCCAGCAGGGATGACAGCAATCAGCCCCAGCATTTT
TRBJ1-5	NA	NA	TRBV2	CASSGREYNQPQHF	TGTGCCAGCAGTGGTAGGGAATACAATCAGCCCCAGCATTTT
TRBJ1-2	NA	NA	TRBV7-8	CASSYGDGYTF	TGTGCCAGTTCGTATGGGGACGGCTACACCTTC
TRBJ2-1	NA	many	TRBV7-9	CASILGRAEEQFF	TGTGCCAGCATCCTGGGCAGGGCGGAGGAGCAGTTCTTC
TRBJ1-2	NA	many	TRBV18	CASSPPIALRNYGYTF	TGTGCCAGCTCACCACCGATTGCGCTTAGGAACTATGGCTACACCTTC
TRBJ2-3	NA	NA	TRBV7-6	CASSGGSPPGADTQYF	TGTGCCAGCAGCGGTGGCAGCCCGCCGGGCGCGGATACGCAGTATTTT
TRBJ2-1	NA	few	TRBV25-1	CASSESRGWYNEQFF	TGTGCCAGCAGTGAATCCCGCGGTTGGTACAATGAGCAGTTCTTC
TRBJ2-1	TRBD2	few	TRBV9	CASSVGPSGGNNEQFF	TGTGCCAGCAGCGTAGGTCCTAGCGGGGGGAACAATGAGCAGTTCTTC
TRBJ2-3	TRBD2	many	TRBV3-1	CASSRTINSGGAQDTQYF	TGTGCCAGCAGCCGGACGATCAATAGCGGGGGGGCCCAAGATACGCAGTATTTT
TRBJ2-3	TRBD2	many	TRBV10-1	CASSECGLAGGLRTDTQYF	TGCGCCAGCAGTGAGTGCGGACTAGCGGGGGGTCTGAGGACAGATACGCAGTATTTT
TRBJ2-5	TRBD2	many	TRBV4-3	CASSPGTRDRETQYF	TGCGCCAGCAGCCCTGGGACTAGAGATCGCGAGACCCAGTACTTC
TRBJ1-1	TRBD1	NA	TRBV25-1	CASRQGANTEAFF	TGTGCCAGCAGACAGGGGGCGAACACTGAAGCTTTTTTT
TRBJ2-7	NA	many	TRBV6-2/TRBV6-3	CASSPLTAPSYEQYF	TGTGCCAGCAGCCCCCTGACCGCCCCCTCCTACGAGCAGTACTTC
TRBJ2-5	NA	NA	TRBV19	CASSSTEVGETQYF	TGTGCCAGCAGCAGCACCGAGGTCGGAGAGACCCAGTACTTC
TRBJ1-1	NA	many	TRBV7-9	CASSRWTTVTGMNTEAFF	TGTGCCAGCAGCCGATGGACGACAGTCACGGGGATGAACACTGAAGCTTTCTTT
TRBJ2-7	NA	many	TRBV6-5	CASSYGASRSYEQYF	TGTGCCAGCAGTTACGGGGCTAGTCGTTCCTACGAGCAGTACTTC
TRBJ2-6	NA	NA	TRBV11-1	CASSPRGGSGANVLTF	TGTGCCAGCAGCCCCCGTGGGGGCTCCGGGGCCAACGTCCTGACTTTC
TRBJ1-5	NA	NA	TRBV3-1	CAGSQKDRSGTQHF	TGTGCCGGCAGCCAAAAAGACAGGTCTGGAACCCAGCATTTT
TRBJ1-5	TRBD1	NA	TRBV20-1	CSAAQGAGPQHF	TGCAGTGCTGCGCAGGGGGCCGGGCCCCAGCATTTT